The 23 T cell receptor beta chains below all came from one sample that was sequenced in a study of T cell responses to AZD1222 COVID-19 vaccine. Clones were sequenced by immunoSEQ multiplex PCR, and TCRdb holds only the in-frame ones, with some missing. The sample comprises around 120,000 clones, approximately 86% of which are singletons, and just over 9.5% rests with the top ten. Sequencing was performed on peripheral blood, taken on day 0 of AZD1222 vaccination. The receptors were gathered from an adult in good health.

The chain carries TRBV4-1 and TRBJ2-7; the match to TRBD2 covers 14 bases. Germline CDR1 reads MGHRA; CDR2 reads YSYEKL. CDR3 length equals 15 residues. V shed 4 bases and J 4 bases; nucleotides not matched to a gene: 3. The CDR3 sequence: CASSPGLAGEYEQYF. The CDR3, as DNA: TGCGCCAGCAGCCCGGGACTAGCGGGAGAATACGAGCAGTACTTC.

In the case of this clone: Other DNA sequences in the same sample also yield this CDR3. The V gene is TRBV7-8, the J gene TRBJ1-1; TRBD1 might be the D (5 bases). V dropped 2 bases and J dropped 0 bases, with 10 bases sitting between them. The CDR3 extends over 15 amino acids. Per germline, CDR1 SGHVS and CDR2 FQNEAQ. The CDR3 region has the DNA TGTGCCAGCAGCTTAAAGCGACAGTTGAACACTGAAGCTTTCTTT. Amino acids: CASSLKRQLNTEAFF.

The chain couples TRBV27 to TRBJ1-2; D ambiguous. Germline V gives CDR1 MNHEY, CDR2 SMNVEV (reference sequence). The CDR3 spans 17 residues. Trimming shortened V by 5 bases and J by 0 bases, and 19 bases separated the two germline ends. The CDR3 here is CASSPLPSSLANYGYTF. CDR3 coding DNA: TGTGCCAGCAGTCCCCTCCCCTCGAGTCTCGCTAACTATGGCTACACCTTC.

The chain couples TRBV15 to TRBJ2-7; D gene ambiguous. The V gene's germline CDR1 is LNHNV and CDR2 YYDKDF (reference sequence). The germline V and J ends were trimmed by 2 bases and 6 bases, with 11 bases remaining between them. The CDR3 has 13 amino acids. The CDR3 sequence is CATSRSRLSEQYF. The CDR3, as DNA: TGTGCCACCAGCAGAAGCCGGCTCTCCGAGCAGTACTTC.

The CDR3 DNA sequence: TGTGCCAGCTCACAGGGGGACACCACCAATCAGCCCCAGCATTTT. Residues: CASSQGDTTNQPQHF. The V and J genes are TRBV18 and TRBJ1-5; tentatively, D is TRBD1 (6 bases). CDR1 and CDR2 (germline): KGHSH, LQKENI. Trimming removed 4 bases at V and 3 bases at J, with 13 bases between. The CDR3 covers 15 residues.

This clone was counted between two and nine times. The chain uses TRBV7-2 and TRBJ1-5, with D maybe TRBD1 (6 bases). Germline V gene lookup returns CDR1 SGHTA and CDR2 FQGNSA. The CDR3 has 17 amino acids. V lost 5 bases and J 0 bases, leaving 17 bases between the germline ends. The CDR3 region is CASSIPNQGYSNQPQHF. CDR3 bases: TGTGCCAGCAGCATTCCAAACCAGGGGTATAGCAATCAGCCCCAGCATTTT.

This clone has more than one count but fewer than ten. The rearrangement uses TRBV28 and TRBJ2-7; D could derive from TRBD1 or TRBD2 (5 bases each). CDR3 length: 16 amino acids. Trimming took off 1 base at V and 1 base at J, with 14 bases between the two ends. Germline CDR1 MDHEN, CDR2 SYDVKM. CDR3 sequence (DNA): TGTGCCAGCAGTTTATATGAGGGGTCGGTTTCCTACGAGCAGTACTTC. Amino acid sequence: CASSLYEGSVSYEQYF.

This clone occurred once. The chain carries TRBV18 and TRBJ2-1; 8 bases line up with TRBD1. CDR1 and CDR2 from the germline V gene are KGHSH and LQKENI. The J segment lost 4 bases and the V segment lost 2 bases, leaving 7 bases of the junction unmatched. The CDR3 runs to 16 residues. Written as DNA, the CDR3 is TGTGCCAGCTCACCAGGACAGGGACGGATATACAATGAGCAGTTCTTC. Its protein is CASSPGQGRIYNEQFF.

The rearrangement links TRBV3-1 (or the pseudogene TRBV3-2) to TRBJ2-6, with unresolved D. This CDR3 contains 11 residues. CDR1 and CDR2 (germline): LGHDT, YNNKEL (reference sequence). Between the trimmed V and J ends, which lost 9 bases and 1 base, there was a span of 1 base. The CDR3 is CASSGANVLTF. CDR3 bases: TGTGCCAGTTCTGGGGCCAACGTCCTGACTTTC.

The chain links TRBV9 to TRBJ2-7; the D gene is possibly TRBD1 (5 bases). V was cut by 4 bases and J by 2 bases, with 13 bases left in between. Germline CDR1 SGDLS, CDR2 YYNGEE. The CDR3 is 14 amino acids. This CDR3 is CASSTQVPPYEQYF. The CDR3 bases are TGTGCCAGCAGCACACAGGTACCCCCCTACGAGCAGTACTTC.

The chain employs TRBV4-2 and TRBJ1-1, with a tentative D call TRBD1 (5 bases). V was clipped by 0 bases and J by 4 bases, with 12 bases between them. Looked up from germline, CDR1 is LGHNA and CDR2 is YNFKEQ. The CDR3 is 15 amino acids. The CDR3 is CASSQDGQGGTEAFF. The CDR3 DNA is TGTGCCAGCAGCCAAGATGGGCAGGGTGGCACTGAAGCTTTCTTT.

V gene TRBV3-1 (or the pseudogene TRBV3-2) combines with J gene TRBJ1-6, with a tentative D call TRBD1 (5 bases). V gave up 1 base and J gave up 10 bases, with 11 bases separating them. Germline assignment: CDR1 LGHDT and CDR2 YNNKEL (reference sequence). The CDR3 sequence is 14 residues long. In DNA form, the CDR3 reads TGTGCCAGCAGCCAAGTAAGGGGCAAGTCACCCCTCCACTTT. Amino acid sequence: CASSQVRGKSPLHF.

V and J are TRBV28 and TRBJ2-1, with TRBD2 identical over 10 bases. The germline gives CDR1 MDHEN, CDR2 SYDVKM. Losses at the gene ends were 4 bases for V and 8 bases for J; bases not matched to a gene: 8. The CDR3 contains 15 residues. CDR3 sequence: CASSYPSGSPYEQFF. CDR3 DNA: TGTGCCAGCAGTTACCCTAGCGGGAGTCCCTATGAGCAGTTCTTC.

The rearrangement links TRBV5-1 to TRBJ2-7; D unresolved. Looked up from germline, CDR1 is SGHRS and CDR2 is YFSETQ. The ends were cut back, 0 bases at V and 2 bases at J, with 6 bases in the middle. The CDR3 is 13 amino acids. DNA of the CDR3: TGCGCCAGCAGCTTGGCCCTGCCCTACGAGCAGTACTTC. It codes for CASSLALPYEQYF.

CDR3 nucleotides: TGTGCCAGCAGTCCGGTGAGCTCCTACAATGAGCAGTTCTTC. As protein: CASSPVSSYNEQFF. V and J are TRBV14 and TRBJ2-1; no reliable D call. This CDR3 is built from 14 residues. Per the germline V gene, CDR1 is SGHDN and CDR2 is FVKESK. Trimming pared 6 bases from V and 0 bases from J, leaving 9 bases between. The full variable domain, completed using reference TRBV14 and TRBJ2-1, is EAGVTQFPSHSVIEKGQTVTLRCDPISGHDNLYWYRRVMGKEIKFLLHFVKESKQDESGMPNNRFLAERTGGTYSTLKVQPAELEDSGVYFCASSPVSSYNEQFFGPGTRLTVL.

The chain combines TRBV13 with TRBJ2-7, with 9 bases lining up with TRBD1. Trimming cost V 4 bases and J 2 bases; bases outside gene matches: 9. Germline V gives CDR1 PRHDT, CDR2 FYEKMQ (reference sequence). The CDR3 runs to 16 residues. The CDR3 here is CASSSTGTGIPYEQYF. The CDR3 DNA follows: TGTGCCAGCAGCTCGACCGGGACAGGGATCCCCTACGAGCAGTACTTC. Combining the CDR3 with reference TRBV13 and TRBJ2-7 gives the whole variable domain AAGVIQSPRHLIKEKRETATLKCYPIPRHDTVYWYQQGPGQDPQFLISFYEKMQSDKGSIPDRFSAQQFSDYHSELNMSSLELGDSALYFCASSSTGTGIPYEQYFGPGTRLTVT.

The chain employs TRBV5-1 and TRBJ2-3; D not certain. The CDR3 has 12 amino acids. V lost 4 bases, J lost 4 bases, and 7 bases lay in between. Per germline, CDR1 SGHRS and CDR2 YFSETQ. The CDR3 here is CASSGPADTQYF. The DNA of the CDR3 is TGCGCCAGCAGCGGGCCGGCAGATACGCAGTATTTT. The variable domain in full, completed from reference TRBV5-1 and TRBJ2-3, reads KAGVTQTPRYLIKTRGQQVTLSCSPISGHRSVSWYQQTPGQGLQFLFEYFSETQRNKGNFPGRFSGRQFSNSRSEMNVSTLELGDSALYLCASSGPADTQYFGPGTRLTVL.

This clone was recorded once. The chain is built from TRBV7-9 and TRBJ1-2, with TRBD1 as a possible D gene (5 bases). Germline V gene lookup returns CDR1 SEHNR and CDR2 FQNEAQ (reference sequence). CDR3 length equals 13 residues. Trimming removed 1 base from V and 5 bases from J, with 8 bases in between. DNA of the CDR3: TGTGCCAGCAGCTTAGGTCAGGGTTATGGCTACACCTTC. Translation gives CASSLGQGYGYTF.

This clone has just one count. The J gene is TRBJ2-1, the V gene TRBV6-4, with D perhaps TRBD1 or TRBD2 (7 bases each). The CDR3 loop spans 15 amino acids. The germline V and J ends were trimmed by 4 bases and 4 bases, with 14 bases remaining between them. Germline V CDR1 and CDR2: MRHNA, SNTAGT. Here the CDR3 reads CASSVGRDSYNEQFF. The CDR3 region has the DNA TGTGCCAGCAGTGTTGGGAGGGACAGTTACAATGAGCAGTTCTTC.

The CDR3 region has the DNA TGTGCCAGCTCCCAGGGGGACAGCCGTAACTATGGCTACACCTTC. Translation: CASSQGDSRNYGYTF. The gene calls are TRBV5-8 and TRBJ1-2; the match to TRBD1 covers 7 bases. CDR1 SGHTS and CDR2 YDEGEE come from the germline V gene. With V trimmed by 7 bases and J by 1 base, 10 bases remained unmatched. The CDR3 runs to 15 residues.

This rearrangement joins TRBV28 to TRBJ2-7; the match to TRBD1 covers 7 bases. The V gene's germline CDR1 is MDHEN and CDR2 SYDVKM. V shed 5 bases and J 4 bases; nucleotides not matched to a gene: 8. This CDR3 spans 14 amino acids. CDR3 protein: CASSPGTDNYEQYF. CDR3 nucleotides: TGTGCCAGCAGTCCCGGGACAGATAATTACGAGCAGTACTTC.

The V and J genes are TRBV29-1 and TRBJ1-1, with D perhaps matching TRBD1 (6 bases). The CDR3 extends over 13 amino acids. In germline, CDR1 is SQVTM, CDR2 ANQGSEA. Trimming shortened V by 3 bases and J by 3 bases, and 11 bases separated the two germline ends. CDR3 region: CSVETQGYTEAFF. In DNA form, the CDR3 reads TGCAGCGTTGAGACACAGGGTTACACTGAAGCTTTCTTT.

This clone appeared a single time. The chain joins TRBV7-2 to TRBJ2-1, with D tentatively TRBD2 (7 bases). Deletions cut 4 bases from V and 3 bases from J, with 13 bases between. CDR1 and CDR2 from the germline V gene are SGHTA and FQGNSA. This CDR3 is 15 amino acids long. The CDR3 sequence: CASSSGGTYYNEQFF. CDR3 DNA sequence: TGTGCCAGCAGCTCCGGGGGGACATACTACAATGAGCAGTTCTTC.